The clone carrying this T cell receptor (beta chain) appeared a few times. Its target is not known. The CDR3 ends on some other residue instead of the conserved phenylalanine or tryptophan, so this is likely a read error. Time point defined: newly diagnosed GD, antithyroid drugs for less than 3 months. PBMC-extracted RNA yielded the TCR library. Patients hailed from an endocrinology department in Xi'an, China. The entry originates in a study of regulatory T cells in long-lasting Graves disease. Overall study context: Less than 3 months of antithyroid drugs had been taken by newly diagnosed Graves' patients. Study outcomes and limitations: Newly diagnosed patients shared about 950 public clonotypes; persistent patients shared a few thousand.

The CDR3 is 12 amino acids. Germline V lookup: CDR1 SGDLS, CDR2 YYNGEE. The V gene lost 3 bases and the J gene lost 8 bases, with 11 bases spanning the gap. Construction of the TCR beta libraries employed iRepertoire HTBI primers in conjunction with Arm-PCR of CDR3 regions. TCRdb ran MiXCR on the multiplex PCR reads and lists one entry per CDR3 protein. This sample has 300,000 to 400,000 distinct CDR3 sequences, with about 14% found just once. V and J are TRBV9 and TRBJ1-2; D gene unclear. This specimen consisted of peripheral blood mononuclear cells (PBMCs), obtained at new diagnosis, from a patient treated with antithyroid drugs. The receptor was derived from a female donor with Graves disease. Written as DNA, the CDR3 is TGTGCCAGCAGCGCTAGCGTCTGGGGCTACACCCTC. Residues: CASSASVWGYTL.